This passage covers 32 T cell receptor beta chains from one sample sequenced in a study of Ad26.COV2.S vaccination and SARS-CoV-2 variants. The repertoire was sequenced with immunoSEQ multiplex PCR; TCRdb's copy has only in-frame clones and lacks some. This table has some 270,000 clones, 87% appearing once. The sample's treatment: about 20 received Ad26.COV2.S at low or high dose, single or two shots; about 5 received placebo; per-sample allocation not given. Samples came from day 63 after the first vaccine or placebo injection. The sample consisted of peripheral blood, taken in a trial of Ad26.COV2.S vaccine versus placebo. The receptors originated from a person between 18 and 65 years old who received the Ad26.COV2.S COVID-19 vaccine or a placebo.

This sequence joins TRBV19 and TRBJ2-1; unclear D gene. The CDR3 contains 15 residues. Germline V gene sequence: CDR1 LNHDA, CDR2 SQIVND (reference sequence). The V end lost 4 bases, the J end lost 1 base, and 11 bases lay between the germline ends. The DNA for the CDR3 is TGTGCCAGTAGTACACAAGTCAGGTCCTACAATGAGCAGTTCTTC. Translating it yields CASSTQVRSYNEQFF.

The chain has TRBV2 and TRBJ2-7, with unresolved D. Trimming took off 1 base at V and 0 bases at J, with 7 bases between the two ends. This CDR3 has 14 amino acids. Germline V CDR1 and CDR2: SNHLY, FYNNEI. CDR3 nucleotide sequence: TGTGCCAGCAGTGAAGGTTATATCTCCTACGAGCAGTACGTC. This encodes CASSEGYISYEQYV.

The chain has TRBV14 and TRBJ2-5; no clear D gene. The germline V gene encodes CDR1 SGHDN and CDR2 FVKESK. The CDR3 runs 16 residues. Trimming left V 4 bases short and J 2 bases short, with 17 bases between. CDR3 DNA sequence: TGTGCCAGCAGCCCCGGCTTCGGGCGGTTACAAGAGACCCAGTACTTC. Its translation: CASSPGFGRLQETQYF.

The V call is TRBV5-6, the J call TRBJ2-1; 13 nucleotides align to TRBD2. From germline, CDR1 is SGHDT and CDR2 YYEEEE. The trim removed 0 bases at V and 16 bases at J, leaving 10 bases unmatched. The CDR3 contains 15 residues. CDR3 nucleotide sequence: TGTGCCAGCAGCTTGGTTGGGAGACTAGCGGGAGGCGAATTCTTC. It codes for CASSLVGRLAGGEFF.

Concerning this clone: In the same sample, other DNA sequences code for this CDR3. J is TRBJ1-6 and V is TRBV3-1 (or the pseudogene TRBV3-2), with D maybe TRBD1 (5 bases). The CDR3 extends over 11 amino acids. Germline CDR1 is LGHDT and CDR2 is YNNKEL (reference sequence). The V end lost 3 bases, the J end lost 12 bases, and 6 bases lay between the germline ends. The CDR3 DNA reads as TGTGCCAGCAGCCAGGGGGGACCCCTCCACTTT. Encoded protein: CASSQGGPLHF.

The rearrangement uses TRBV7-2 and TRBJ2-1; TRBD2 is a possible D gene (6 bases). The CDR3 has 17 amino acids. Trimming removed 4 bases from V and 4 bases from J, with 20 bases in between. The germline V gene has CDR1 SGHTA and CDR2 FQGNSA. The CDR3 region has the DNA TGTGCCAGCAGCTATATCTTCCGGGACTTGAGGTACAATGAGCAGTTCTTC. Translation gives CASSYIFRDLRYNEQFF.

This clone was seen a single time. V and J are TRBV4-3 and TRBJ2-3, with TRBD2 matching over 8 bases. The V segment lost 2 bases and the J segment 4 bases; nucleotides outside the gene matches: 17. The CDR3 covers 19 residues. Germline V CDR1 and CDR2: LGHNA, YSLEER. DNA for the CDR3: TGCGCCAGCAGCCAAAGTACCTCCGGGGAGCGGGGGCCATCAGATACGCAGTATTTT. It yields the protein CASSQSTSGERGPSDTQYF.

The chain has TRBV6-5 and TRBJ2-7, with 8 bases that match TRBD2. V shed 6 bases, J shed 6 bases, and the junction held 13 bases outside the gene matches. This CDR3 comprises 15 residues. Germline V lookup: CDR1 MNHEY, CDR2 SVGAGI. CDR3: CASSPGGGGPGEQYF. The CDR3 DNA follows: TGTGCCAGCAGCCCGGGGGGCGGGGGGCCAGGCGAGCAGTACTTC.

The chain recombines TRBV7-2 with TRBJ1-3; 9 nucleotides match TRBD1. J was trimmed by 2 bases and V by 3 bases; bases with no gene match: 2. This CDR3 is 15 amino acids long. CDR1 and CDR2 (germline): SGHTA, FQGNSA. The CDR3, as DNA: TGTGCCAGCAGCTTCCGGGACAGGGCTGGAAACACCATATATTTT. This sequence encodes CASSFRDRAGNTIYF.

V is TRBV6-6 and J is TRBJ1-3, with unresolved D. This CDR3 is 14 amino acids long. Germline V gene sequence: CDR1 MNHNY, CDR2 SVGAGI (reference sequence). V lost 3 bases and J 1 base, leaving 7 bases between the germline ends. The CDR3 here is CASSYSGSGNTIYF. The CDR3 DNA reads as TGTGCCAGCAGTTATTCCGGGTCTGGAAACACCATATATTTT.

This chain joins TRBV10-3 and TRBJ1-5; D unresolved. This CDR3 has 13 amino acids. V was clipped by 5 bases and J by 5 bases, with 10 bases between them. From germline, CDR1 is ENHRY and CDR2 SYGVKD. DNA for the CDR3: TGTGCCATCAGTACCGGACGGGATCAGCCCCAGCATTTT. Translating gives CAISTGRDQPQHF.

This clone turned up a few times. J is TRBJ1-6 and V is TRBV7-9; the D is unclear. The CDR3 extends over 15 amino acids. The V and J ends lost 1 base and 0 bases respectively, with 4 bases between them. Germline assignment: CDR1 SEHNR and CDR2 FQNEAQ (reference sequence). This CDR3 is CASSLESSYNSPLHF. The CDR3, as DNA: TGTGCCAGCAGCTTAGAGAGCTCCTATAATTCACCCCTCCACTTT.

The rearrangement links TRBV5-1 to TRBJ1-2; D is uncertain. The germline V gene has CDR1 SGHRS and CDR2 YFSETQ. The V end lost 0 bases, the J end lost 3 bases, and 6 bases lay between the germline ends. CDR3 length equals 13 residues. Written as DNA, the CDR3 is TGCGCCAGCAGCTTGGACAGCTACTATGGCTACACCTTC. Protein sequence: CASSLDSYYGYTF.

The V gene is TRBV7-9, the J gene TRBJ1-2; D is uncertain. The V and J ends lost 1 base and 3 bases respectively, with 6 bases between them. This CDR3 contains 13 residues. Germline values: CDR1 SEHNR, CDR2 FQNEAQ (reference sequence). CDR3 in amino acids: CASSLGGYYGYTF. The CDR3 coding sequence is TGTGCCAGCAGCTTAGGCGGGTACTATGGCTACACCTTC.

The chain employs TRBV7-9 and TRBJ1-4, with D tentatively TRBD1 (6 bases). Trimming took off 2 bases at V and 8 bases at J, with 15 bases between the two ends. The germline V gene encodes CDR1 SEHNR and CDR2 FQNEAQ (reference sequence). This CDR3 is built from 15 residues. CDR3 sequence (DNA): TGTGCCAGCAGCTTAAAAACAGGGACTGGCGAAAAACTGTTTTTT. It is translated as CASSLKTGTGEKLFF.

The V gene is TRBV3-1 (or the pseudogene TRBV3-2), the J gene TRBJ2-7, with D uncertain. The CDR3 covers 15 residues. Trimming removed 0 bases from V and 1 base from J, with 10 bases in between. In germline, CDR1 is LGHDT, CDR2 YNNKEL (reference sequence). The CDR3 nucleotides read TGTGCCAGCAGCCAAGATCCGGGCGATTCCTACGAGCAGTACTTC. This sequence encodes CASSQDPGDSYEQYF.

The rearrangement links TRBV7-9 to TRBJ2-3; no clear D gene. Trimming removed 0 bases at V and 0 bases at J, with 10 bases between. The length of the CDR3 is 16 residues. Looked up from germline, CDR1 is SEHNR and CDR2 is FQNEAQ (reference sequence). The CDR3 DNA reads TGTGCCAGCAGCTTAGCGCGAGTGAGAAGCACAGATACGCAGTATTTT. Translated: CASSLARVRSTDTQYF.

The V gene is TRBV7-3, the J gene TRBJ1-3; D gene uncertain. Germline V gene lookup returns CDR1 SGHTA and CDR2 FQGTGA. The CDR3 has 13 amino acids. V lost 3 bases and J 0 bases, leaving 3 bases between the germline ends. Here the CDR3 reads CASSLSSGNTIYF. CDR3 nucleotides: TGTGCCAGCAGCTTGAGCTCTGGAAACACCATATATTTT. Based on the CDR3 plus reference TRBV7-3 and TRBJ1-3, the full variable domain is GAGVSQTPSNKVTEKGKYVELRCDPISGHTALYWYRQSLGQGPEFLIYFQGTGAADDSGLPNDRFFAVRPEGSVSTLKIQRTERGDSAVYLCASSLSSGNTIYFGEGSWLTVV.

The J gene is TRBJ2-3, the V gene TRBV27; D may be TRBD2 (6 bases). Germline V gives CDR1 MNHEY, CDR2 SMNVEV (reference sequence). The CDR3 consists of 14 residues. Trimming took off 6 bases at V and 7 bases at J, with 17 bases between the two ends. CDR3 sequence: CASSLGDSTNTQYF. The CDR3 bases are TGTGCCAGCAGCCTAGGGGACTCTACAAATACGCAGTATTTT.

The rearrangement uses TRBV10-3 and TRBJ1-4; D unclear. This CDR3 spans 13 amino acids. Germline lookup yields CDR1 ENHRY and CDR2 SYGVKD. V gave up 7 bases and J gave up 7 bases, with 13 bases separating them. The CDR3 DNA reads as TGTGCCATCAAGAGCGTGTTGGGTGAAAAACTGTTTTTT. This gives the protein CAIKSVLGEKLFF.

This clone has a single count. This chain links TRBV7-8 with TRBJ1-2; TRBD1 is a possible D gene (6 bases). CDR1 is SGHVS, CDR2 FQNEAQ, per germline. The CDR3 loop spans 14 amino acids. Deletions cut 5 bases from V and 3 bases from J, with 13 bases between. The CDR3 region has the DNA TGTGCCAGCAGCGGCGGGACAACCGACTATGGCTACACCTTC. Amino acid sequence: CASSGGTTDYGYTF.

The J gene is TRBJ1-2, the V gene TRBV2; D is uncertain. Germline CDR1 is SNHLY and CDR2 is FYNNEI. The V end lost 4 bases, the J end lost 9 bases, and 6 bases lay between the germline ends. CDR3 length equals 10 residues. The CDR3 DNA reads as TGTGCCAGCAGTGGTCCCAGCTACACCTTC. Amino acid sequence: CASSGPSYTF.

This chain uses TRBV30 with TRBJ2-3; D possibly matches TRBD1 or TRBD2 (5 bases each). The V gene's germline CDR1 is GTSNPN and CDR2 SVGIG (reference sequence). V was trimmed by 4 bases and J by 2 bases, leaving 13 bases between them. This CDR3 is built from 14 residues. CDR3 bases: TGTGCCTGGACCGCAGGGACCCACACAGATACGCAGTATTTT. Its protein is CAWTAGTHTDTQYF.

The chain uses TRBV11-2 and TRBJ1-5; unclear D gene. CDR3 size: 13 residues. Germline-derived CDR1 and CDR2 are SGHAT and FQNNGV. The V and J ends lost 1 base and 3 bases respectively, with 4 bases between them. The CDR3, as DNA: TGTGCCAGCAGCTTAGTAGCCAATCAGCCCCAGCATTTT. This sequence encodes CASSLVANQPQHF.

The rearrangement joins TRBV5-1 to TRBJ2-3; D is perhaps TRBD2 (5 bases). V was clipped by 0 bases and J by 2 bases, with 10 bases between them. Looked up from germline, CDR1 is SGHRS and CDR2 is YFSETQ. The CDR3 is 15 residues long. The CDR3: CASSLGADFTDTQYF. For the CDR3, the DNA is TGCGCCAGCAGCTTGGGAGCGGACTTCACAGATACGCAGTATTTT.

The V call is TRBV5-4, the J call TRBJ2-1; possibly TRBD2 for D (6 bases). This CDR3 is 16 amino acids long. The germline gives CDR1 SGHNT, CDR2 YYREEE (reference sequence). V lost 4 bases to trimming and J lost 2 bases, with 16 bases between them. The CDR3 region has the DNA TGTGCCAGCAGCCCTATCACGGGAGCAGCCTACAATGAGCAGTTCTTC. Translating gives CASSPITGAAYNEQFF. Looking up the rest from reference TRBV5-4 and TRBJ2-1 gives the full variable domain: ETGVTQSPTHLIKTRGQQVTLRCSSQSGHNTVSWYQQALGQGPQFIFQYYREEENGRGNFPPRFSGLQFPNYSSELNVNALELDDSALYLCASSPITGAAYNEQFFGPGTRLTVL.

V and J are TRBV5-6 and TRBJ1-5; 7 bases are shared with TRBD1. V was clipped by 2 bases and J by 4 bases; unmatched bases: 3. Germline-derived CDR1 and CDR2 are SGHDT and YYEEEE. This CDR3 has 14 residues. This chain's CDR3 is CASSFYRGNQPQHF. CDR3 DNA: TGTGCCAGCAGCTTCTACAGGGGTAATCAGCCCCAGCATTTT.

The rearrangement links TRBV6-4 to TRBJ1-4, with D unclear. V was clipped by 6 bases and J by 4 bases, with 12 bases between them. This CDR3 comprises 14 residues. Germline values: CDR1 MRHNA, CDR2 SNTAGT. The CDR3 DNA reads TGTGCCAGCAGGGTCCGGGCCCTTAATGAAAAACTGTTTTTT. Encoded protein: CASRVRALNEKLFF.

The chain recombines TRBV4-2 with TRBJ1-6; TRBD1 matches 7 bases. Trimming cost V 1 base and J 3 bases; bases outside gene matches: 6. This CDR3 is built from 17 residues. Germline assignment: CDR1 LGHNA and CDR2 YNFKEQ. The CDR3 region is CASSQAAGGIYNSPLHF. The CDR3 region has the DNA TGTGCCAGCAGCCAAGCGGCAGGGGGGATCTATAATTCACCCCTCCACTTT.

This chain joins TRBV2 and TRBJ2-1, with TRBD2 matching over 11 bases. There are 16 residues in the CDR3. V lost 4 bases, J lost 6 bases, and 8 bases stayed unmatched. The germline V gene encodes CDR1 SNHLY and CDR2 FYNNEI. The CDR3 spells CASSGVSGRAGNEQFF. CDR3 coding DNA: TGTGCCAGCAGTGGGGTTAGCGGGAGGGCCGGCAATGAGCAGTTCTTC.

V and J are TRBV12-3 or TRBV12-4 and TRBJ1-2, with D perhaps TRBD1 (6 bases). The CDR3 runs to 13 residues. V was shortened by 4 bases and J by 8 bases, with 14 bases between the two germline ends. The DNA of the CDR3 is TGTGCCAGCAGTTCCACAGGGACGGGGGGCTACACCTTC. This codes for CASSSTGTGGYTF.

The chain joins TRBV7-9 to TRBJ2-5, with TRBD2 matching over 9 bases. CDR1 and CDR2 from the germline V gene are SEHNR and FQNEAQ (reference sequence). The CDR3 runs 18 residues. The trim removed 3 bases at V and 0 bases at J, leaving 11 bases unmatched. The CDR3 bases are TGTGCCAGCAGCTTTGGCCTAGCGGGACATAAGAACCAAGAGACCCAGTACTTC. Protein: CASSFGLAGHKNQETQYF.